This TCR beta chain was sequenced for a study of CXCR3-negative and CXCR3-positive naive CD8 T cells. UMI labels and 5' RACE were used to prepare the TRB cDNA libraries. One entry per CDR3 protein, without DNA, is what TCRdb gives after re-calling the 5' RACE reads. Its clone listing holds approximately 56,000 distinct CDR3 sequences. This CDR3 comprises 13 residues. Germline CDR1 reads SGHTA; CDR2 reads FQGTGA. To note about this clonotype: Its antigen remains unknown.

Study-level results: Surface CD5 looked about the same in the naive subsets, so the authors worked out TCR strength from TRB CDR3 properties.

The chain carries TRBV7-3 and TRBJ2-1; TCRdb's D call, TRBD1, is unchecked because there is no DNA. The source is a human donor in good health. Some clones in this sample may be carry-over from other donors' samples. The sample taken for sequencing was memory CD8+ T cells from blood. CDR3: CASSLVGGDEQFF.